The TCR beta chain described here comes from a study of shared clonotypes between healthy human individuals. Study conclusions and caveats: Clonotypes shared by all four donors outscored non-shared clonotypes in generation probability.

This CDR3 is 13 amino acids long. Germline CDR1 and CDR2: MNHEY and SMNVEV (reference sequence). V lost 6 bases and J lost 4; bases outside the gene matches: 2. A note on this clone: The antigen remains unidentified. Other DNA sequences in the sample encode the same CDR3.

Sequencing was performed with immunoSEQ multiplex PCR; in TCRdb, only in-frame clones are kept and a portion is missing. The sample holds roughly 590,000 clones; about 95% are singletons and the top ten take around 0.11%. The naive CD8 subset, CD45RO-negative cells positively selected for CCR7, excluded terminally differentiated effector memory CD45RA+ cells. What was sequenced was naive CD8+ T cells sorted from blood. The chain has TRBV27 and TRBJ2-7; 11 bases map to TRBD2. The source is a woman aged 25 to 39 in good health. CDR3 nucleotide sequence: TGTGCCAGCAGATGGACTAGCGGGTACGAGCAGTACTTC. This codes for CASRWTSGYEQYF.